This TCR beta chain comes out of a study of T cell responses to AZD1222 COVID-19 vaccine (TCRdb year 2021). With respect to the entire study: TCR sequencing covered roughly 230 trial participants: 207 given two doses of AZD1222 and 26 given two doses of MenACWY control vaccine. Enrollment into the trials was organized by age into subgroups of 18-55, 56-69 and 70-plus years, and those subgroups contained approximately 150, 30 and 60 TCR-sequenced participants, respectively. Paper-wide results and their limitations: Because no day 14 peak-response samples were available, repertoires were characterized only after the peak T cell response. Conclusions about previously exposed vaccinees are limited because only a handful of AZD1222 recipients were SARS-CoV-2 seropositive at baseline. Vaccine-associated CD4 TCRs spanned the whole spike protein, with dominant responses in regions 160-218 and 743-854. In the small 56-69-year group, the increase in depth fell short of significance, most likely because of low power. Reportedly, almost half of the unique spike-specific TCRs recognized epitopes lying outside the regions that are mutated in the B.1.351 and B.1.1.7 variants. Most participants were white British and females outnumbered males, and the authors suggested that clonal diversity may have been underestimated. A significant rise in spike-specific TCR breadth and depth was observed after two AZD1222 doses relative to day 0 and relative to MenACWY recipients.

With respect to this clone: Its specific antigen is unknown. No much larger clone exists at a distance of one base, and base qualities are not known.

The CDR3 regions of human TCRbeta chains were subjected to immunosequencing. In the original analysis: Repertoire TCRs were checked for matches against a reference library of SARS-CoV-2-specific TCRs that had been generated using the MIRA antigen-specificity platform. Breadth was defined as the fraction of unique TCRs that were SARS-CoV-2-associated. Depth was defined as the fraction of total T cells that were SARS-CoV-2-associated. Using the MIRA data, each spike-specific TCR was assigned both to the spike region to which the TCR was reactive and to a CD4 or CD8 class. Log10-transformed breadth and depth values were compared by one-way ANOVA with Sidak's multiple comparisons tests. TCRdb provides this immuneACCESS table in a form limited to in-frame rearrangements. Some clones are lacking; in checked studies, under half of them reflect an unresolved V gene, and why the rest are absent is not known. D and trimming were read from the DNA, whereas the V and J calls and clone size are those reported in that table. For this sample the table gives more than 150,000 clones, of which 94% were detected only once. Roughly 1.7% of the sample is held by the ten biggest clonotypes.

The CDR1 and CDR2 encoded by the germline V gene are SQVTM and ANQGSEA. V was cut back by 2 bases and J by 3 bases, leaving a gap of 2 bases between them. The CDR3 starts with the cysteine, ends with the phenylalanine, and has 11 residues. Just the 33-base CDR3 DNA is kept, in frame starting at base 1. What this sample's time point label stands for: about 28 days (+/-7) after the second vaccine dose. AZD1222 recipients with second doses at about 4 weeks or about 12 weeks were pooled, because spike-specific TCR depth and breadth did not differ between schedules. Vaccinee samples were obtained from the UK trials COV001 and COV002, which included a single-blind randomized controlled phase 2/3 trial of AZD1222 (ChAdOx1 nCoV-19) in healthy adults. For TCRbeta chain sequencing, PBMC samples from trial participants were taken at day 0 and at day 28 after the second dose.

This chain joins TRBV29-1 to TRBJ2-1, with no confidently assigned D gene. The material sequenced was peripheral blood, taken 28 days after the second AZD1222 dose. The source of this sequence is an adult who received the AZD1222 COVID-19 vaccine. CDR3 region: CSVEYYNEQFF. The bases read TGCAGCGTTGAATACTACAATGAGCAGTTCTTC.